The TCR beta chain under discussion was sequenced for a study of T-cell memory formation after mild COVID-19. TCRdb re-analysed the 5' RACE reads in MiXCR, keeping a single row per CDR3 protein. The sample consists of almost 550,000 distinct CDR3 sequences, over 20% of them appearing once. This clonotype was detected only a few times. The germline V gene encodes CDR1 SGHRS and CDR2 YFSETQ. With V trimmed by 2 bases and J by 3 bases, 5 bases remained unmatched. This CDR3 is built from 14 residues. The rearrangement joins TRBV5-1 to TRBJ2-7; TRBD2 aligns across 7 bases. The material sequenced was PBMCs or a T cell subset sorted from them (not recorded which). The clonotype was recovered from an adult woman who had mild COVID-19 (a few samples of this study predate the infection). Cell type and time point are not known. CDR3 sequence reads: CASSFRGEVYEQYF. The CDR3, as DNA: TGCGCCAGCAGCTTCCGGGGGGAAGTCTACGAGCAGTACTTC.